What follows are 2 T cell receptor beta chains derived from one specimen sequenced in a study of T cells expressing NK-cell markers. TCRdb re-called the 5' RACE reads, yielding one record per CDR3 amino acid sequence without DNA. The sample table includes about 170,000 distinct CDR3 sequences. The specimen was blood T cells: a sorted CD56 or NKG2C T cell subset, CD4+ or CD8+ T cells, or bulk PBMC T cells (not recorded which). The receptors were sampled from a man aged 18-70 years in good health.

The chain's CDR3 is CSVEGQGVGEQYF. V usage is TRBV29-1 and J usage is TRBJ2-7; TCRdb's D call of TRBD1 is untestable without DNA. The germline CDR1 and CDR2 sequences are SQVTM and ANQGSEA. This CDR3 is built from 13 residues.

V is TRBV4-1 and J is TRBJ1-5; TCRdb picks TRBD1, but there is no DNA to check that call. This CDR3 has 14 amino acids. Germline CDR1 MGHRA, CDR2 YSYEKL. Here the CDR3 reads CASSLDRGNQPQHF.